The 18 T cell receptor beta chains given below trace back to one sample, sequenced in a study of Graves' ophthalmopathy and Graves' hyperthyroidism. Scientists amplified the TCR beta CDR3 regions from RNA transcripts. HTBI primers were employed in first-round RT-PCR, then a second-round multiplex PCR followed. Via MiXCR, TCRdb re-called the multiplex PCR reads, giving one row per CDR3 protein. The sample shows 200,000 to 300,000 distinct CDR3 sequences, 45% to 55% of them seen only once. The sequenced sample consisted of peripheral blood. These receptors originate from an adult man with Graves' ophthalmopathy.

The chain joins TRBV2 to TRBJ2-6; D might be TRBD1 (5 bases). V was clipped by 6 bases and J by 0 bases, with 9 bases between them. The length of the CDR3 is 15 residues. The germline V gene encodes CDR1 SNHLY and CDR2 FYNNEI. CDR3 DNA sequence: TGTGCCAGCAGGCAAGACAGCTCTGGGGCCAACGTCCTGACTTTC. Translation gives CASRQDSSGANVLTF.

The table lists this clonotype with a few counts. V is TRBV7-2 and J is TRBJ1-1, with D uncertain. With 3 bases removed from V and 1 base from J, the gap between germline ends came to 9 bases. This CDR3 has 14 amino acids. CDR1 is SGHTA and CDR2 is FQGNSA in the germline V gene. The CDR3 protein is CASSFNIGNTEAFF. In DNA form, the CDR3 reads TGTGCCAGCAGCTTTAACATCGGGAACACTGAAGCTTTCTTT.

This clonotype was recorded only once. J is TRBJ2-5 and V is TRBV7-2; 7 bases match TRBD1. V shed 5 bases, J shed 7 bases, and the junction held 16 bases outside the gene matches. There are 16 residues in the CDR3. Germline V CDR1 and CDR2: SGHTA, FQGNSA. CDR3 in DNA: TGTGCCAGCAGCCAAGACAGGGCGCCCGGGTTAGTGACCCAGTACTTC. Encoded protein: CASSQDRAPGLVTQYF.

V is TRBV7-9 and J is TRBJ2-2; the D gene is possibly TRBD1 (6 bases). Germline V gene lookup returns CDR1 SEHNR and CDR2 FQNEAQ (reference sequence). This CDR3 spans 15 amino acids. The V end lost 6 bases, the J end lost 0 bases, and 11 bases lay between the germline ends. CDR3 amino acids: CASSKGTPNTGELFF. The DNA of the CDR3 is TGTGCCAGCAGTAAGGGGACACCGAACACCGGGGAGCTGTTTTTT.

This clonotype occurred a few times. The V gene is TRBV20-1, the J gene TRBJ1-1; tentatively, D is TRBD1 (5 bases). Germline assignment: CDR1 DFQATT and CDR2 SNEGSKA (reference sequence). The germline V and J ends were trimmed by 6 bases and 4 bases, with 15 bases remaining between them. CDR3 length equals 13 residues. For the CDR3, the DNA is TGCAGTGCCCCACAGTCGGGGGGCACTGAAGCTTTCTTT. Amino acids: CSAPQSGGTEAFF.

The table lists this clonotype with a few counts. This chain joins TRBV7-8 and TRBJ1-1; D is unresolved. This CDR3 comprises 14 residues. Germline V CDR1 and CDR2: SGHVS, FQNEAQ. Trimming shortened V by 1 base and J by 6 bases, and 12 bases separated the two germline ends. DNA for the CDR3: TGTGCCAGCAGCTTAGGCCAACGGGCCTCTGAAGCTTTCTTT. Amino acids: CASSLGQRASEAFF.

This clonotype showed up just once. The chain is built from TRBV24-1 and TRBJ1-1; D possibly corresponds to TRBD1 (6 bases). This CDR3 has 15 amino acids. Germline CDR1 KGHDR, CDR2 SFDVKD. V was shortened by 11 bases and J by 3 bases, with 21 bases between the two germline ends. CDR3 in DNA: TGTGCCAGCCGATTCCGGAGCGGACAGTACACTGAAGCTTTCTTT. Translation: CASRFRSGQYTEAFF.

Ten or more counts support this clonotype. This sequence joins TRBV7-6 and TRBJ2-5; 7 bases fit TRBD1. Trimming at V came to 7 bases and at J to 3 bases, leaving 2 bases not matched to a gene. Germline V gives CDR1 SGHVS, CDR2 FNYEAQ. The CDR3 sequence is 12 residues long. Written as DNA, the CDR3 is TGTGCCAGCAACACAGGGGAAGAGACCCAGTACTTC. Amino acid sequence: CASNTGEETQYF.

About this clonotype itself: A read error may be the cause here, since a much bigger clone is one base away. The chain employs TRBV7-9 and TRBJ1-1, with a possible D match to TRBD1 (5 bases). The CDR3 loop spans 14 amino acids. Germline CDR1 is SEHNR and CDR2 is FQNEAQ (reference sequence). CDR3 bases: TGTGCCAGCAGCTTAGGAAGACAGAACACTGGAGCTTTCTTT. Its translation is CASSLGRQNTGAFF. Based on the CDR3 plus reference TRBV7-9 and TRBJ1-1, the full variable domain is DTGVSQNPRHKITKRGQNVTFRCDPISEHNRLYWYRQTLGQGPEFLTYFQNEAQLEKSRLLSDRFSAERPKGSFSTLEIQRTEQGDSAMYLCASSLGRQNTGAFFGQGTRLTVV.

J is TRBJ2-5 and V is TRBV7-3; the D gene could be TRBD1 or TRBD2 (5 bases each). The CDR3 length is 15 residues. V was clipped by 4 bases and J by 0 bases, with 12 bases between them. The germline V gene has CDR1 SGHTA and CDR2 FQGTGA. The CDR3 nucleotides are TGTGCCAGCAGCTCAGGGACCACCCACCAAGAGACCCAGTACTTC. It is translated as CASSSGTTHQETQYF.

This rearrangement joins TRBV6-4 to TRBJ1-3, with D hard to call. This CDR3 is built from 13 residues. The germline V and J ends were trimmed by 3 bases and 2 bases, with 5 bases remaining between them. Germline V CDR1 and CDR2: MRHNA, SNTAGT. CDR3 coding DNA: TGTGCCAGCAGTGAACTCCCTGGAAACACCATATATTTT. Translation gives CASSELPGNTIYF.

The J gene is TRBJ2-5, the V gene TRBV19; 9 bases line up with TRBD1. Losses at the gene ends were 6 bases for V and 2 bases for J; bases not matched to a gene: 7. The CDR3 is 15 residues long. CDR1 LNHDA and CDR2 SQIVND come from the germline V gene (reference sequence). CDR3 DNA sequence: TGTGCCAGTAGAACCCACAGGGGGCCACAAGAGACCCAGTACTTC. This sequence encodes CASRTHRGPQETQYF.

This clonotype was picked up a small number of times. The chain has TRBV19 and TRBJ1-5; D gene uncertain. V lost 1 base and J lost 0, with 10 bases in between. This CDR3 has 16 residues. Germline CDR1 reads LNHDA; CDR2 reads SQIVND (reference sequence). CDR3 nucleotides: TGTGCCAGTAGTATAGTGGGAGTTTATAGCAATCAGCCCCAGCATTTT. Protein: CASSIVGVYSNQPQHF.

Only a few counts were recorded for this clonotype. The CDR3 sequence is CASSGAEGQYF. The CDR3 DNA follows: TGCGCCAGCAGCGGGGCGGAGGGGCAGTACTTC. V is TRBV5-1 and J is TRBJ2-7; possible D gene TRBD2, 6 bases. V was shortened by 4 bases and J by 9 bases, with 11 bases between the two germline ends. The V gene's germline CDR1 is SGHRS and CDR2 YFSETQ. This CDR3 is 11 amino acids long.

This clonotype was seen only a few times. The chain couples TRBV9 to TRBJ1-2; 10 bases map to TRBD1. Germline lookup yields CDR1 SGDLS and CDR2 YYNGEE. The CDR3 loop spans 13 amino acids. With 4 bases clipped from V and 7 bases from J, the junction kept 4 bases outside the gene matches. CDR3 DNA: TGTGCCAGCAGCTCCGACAGGGGGCCTGGCTACACCTTC. Its protein product is CASSSDRGPGYTF.

In its sample, this clonotype was seen a few times. The rearrangement joins TRBV24-1 to TRBJ2-5; 9 nucleotides match TRBD1. J lost 5 bases, V lost 3 bases, and 9 bases had no gene match. Per germline, CDR1 KGHDR and CDR2 SFDVKD. This CDR3 spans 16 amino acids. In nucleotides, the CDR3 is TGTGCCACCAGTGATCCAGGGACAGGGCCATGGGAGACCCAGTACTTC. Its protein is CATSDPGTGPWETQYF.

The genes are TRBV9 and TRBJ1-2; 7 bases fit TRBD1. The J segment lost 8 bases and the V segment lost 2 bases, leaving 3 bases of the junction unmatched. Germline V gives CDR1 SGDLS, CDR2 YYNGEE. The CDR3 runs to 12 residues. As DNA, the CDR3 is TGTGCCAGCAGCGTCACAGGGGAAGGCTACACCTTC. This encodes CASSVTGEGYTF.

The V call is TRBV7-9, the J call TRBJ1-2; the D is unclear. V was clipped by 1 base and J by 4 bases, with 13 bases between them. The length of the CDR3 is 15 residues. The V gene's germline CDR1 is SEHNR and CDR2 FQNEAQ (reference sequence). The CDR3 loop is CASSLELTGSYGYTF. CDR3 DNA: TGTGCCAGCAGCTTAGAGCTAACGGGATCCTATGGCTACACCTTC.